This T cell receptor (beta chain) derives from a study of blood T cell repertoires in COVID-19. Background on the study: The samples span acute and convalescent COVID-19 from the United States, Italy and Spain. PBMCs, B-cell-depleted T cells, or T cells provided the cDNA or gDNA that made up the material.

Only in-frame clones appear in the TCRdb table, and some are missing; sequencing was by immunoSEQ multiplex PCR. The sample lists a few hundred thousand clones, approximately 82% seen once, with roughly 3% in the top ten. This CDR3 is 11 amino acids long. Germline V gene sequence: CDR1 SQVTM, CDR2 ANQGSEA. The ends were cut back, 5 bases at V and 4 bases at J, with 8 bases in the middle. The TCR originated in a woman aged 18-35 years with acute or convalescent COVID-19. The sequencing input was peripheral blood. The rearrangement uses TRBV29-1 and TRBJ1-2; D unresolved. For the CDR3, the DNA is TGCAGCGTTCTAATCCGCTATGGCTACACCTTC. It specifies CSVLIRYGYTF.